One and the same sample provided the 14 T cell receptor beta chains below, sequenced in a study of radiation and T cells in renal cell carcinoma. Time point meaning: blood 2 weeks post-SBRT. Specified treatment: 15 Gy SBRT to primary tumor, nephrectomy 4 weeks later. Generated by immunoSEQ multiplex PCR, the TCRdb table keeps only in-frame clones and is missing some. This table holds over 60,000 clones, around 86% found once. The starting material was blood, obtained from a patient whose treatment included radiotherapy and nephrectomy. All receptors derive from a woman aged 45 to 65 with renal cell carcinoma.

The chain recombines TRBV4-1 with TRBJ2-7; 9 bases match TRBD1. The germline gives CDR1 MGHRA, CDR2 YSYEKL. There are 20 residues in the CDR3. Trimming removed 4 bases from V and 0 bases from J; junction bases left unmatched: 19. CDR3 nucleotides: TGCGCCAGCAGCCCCGGATTGGGACAGGGACTGGGTGGGGCCTCCTACGAGCAGTACTTC. Residues: CASSPGLGQGLGGASYEQYF.

The chain joins TRBV5-1 to TRBJ2-5; D remains ambiguous. CDR3 length equals 12 residues. V was clipped by 0 bases and J by 11 bases, with 11 bases between them. From germline, CDR1 is SGHRS and CDR2 YFSETQ. CDR3 region: CASSLERTEQYF. For the CDR3, the DNA is TGCGCCAGCAGCTTGGAGCGTACGGAGCAGTACTTC. The full variable domain, its missing parts supplied by reference TRBV5-1 and TRBJ2-5, is KAGVTQTPRYLIKTRGQQVTLSCSPISGHRSVSWYQQTPGQGLQFLFEYFSETQRNKGNFPGRFSGRQFSNSRSEMNVSTLELGDSALYLCASSLERTEQYFGPGTRLLVL.

V and J are TRBV7-2 and TRBJ1-2; 7 bases map to TRBD1. This CDR3 spans 15 amino acids. Germline values: CDR1 SGHTA, CDR2 FQGNSA. With V trimmed by 5 bases and J by 5 bases, 11 bases remained unmatched. DNA of the CDR3: TGTGCCAGCAGCCCTGACAGGGTCTTGGGTTATGGCTACACCTTC. The encoded protein is CASSPDRVLGYGYTF.

The V gene is TRBV5-4, the J gene TRBJ2-5, with D perhaps being TRBD1 or TRBD2 (5 bases each). V was pared by 4 bases and J by 5 bases, with 12 bases between. There are 13 residues in the CDR3. The germline V gene encodes CDR1 SGHNT and CDR2 YYREEE (reference sequence). The DNA of the CDR3 is TGTGCCAGCAGCCCGTGGGGGTTGGAGACCCAGTACTTC. Encoded protein: CASSPWGLETQYF.

The chain employs TRBV7-6 and TRBJ2-3; 7 bases line up with TRBD2. The ends lost 1 base at V and 1 base at J; junction bases unmatched: 5. This CDR3 contains 16 residues. Germline loops: CDR1 SGHVS, CDR2 FNYEAQ. The CDR3 DNA is TGTGCCAGCAGCTTAGGACGGGGAGGGGGCACAGATACGCAGTATTTT. It specifies CASSLGRGGGTDTQYF.

The DNA for the CDR3 is TGCGCCAGCAGCCCGGCGTCGACTAACTATGGCTACACCTTC. Protein sequence: CASSPASTNYGYTF. J is TRBJ1-2 and V is TRBV5-1; D is undetermined. The V gene's germline CDR1 is SGHRS and CDR2 YFSETQ. Trimming took 4 bases from V and 0 from J, leaving 10 bases between them. This CDR3 comprises 14 residues.

The chain joins TRBV18 to TRBJ2-3; the D is unclear. The CDR3 is 18 amino acids. Germline assignment: CDR1 KGHSH and CDR2 LQKENI. V was trimmed by 3 bases and J by 1 base, leaving 20 bases between them. CDR3 nucleotides: TGTGCCAGCTCACCGATTCTTTCAATCAGCGAAGGCACAGATACGCAGTATTTT. This gives the protein CASSPILSISEGTDTQYF.

This CDR3 is CASMSPRGEQYF. DNA of the CDR3: TGCGCCAGCATGTCCCCGCGCGGCGAGCAGTACTTC. This chain connects TRBV10-2 to TRBJ2-7; D remains unclear. Germline loops: CDR1 WSHSY, CDR2 SAAADI. V dropped 7 bases and J dropped 6 bases, with 13 bases sitting between them. CDR3 length equals 12 residues.

There are a few counts of this clone. The chain couples TRBV5-1 to TRBJ1-1; D is undetermined. The CDR3 sequence is 13 residues long. V dropped 4 bases and J dropped 6 bases, with 13 bases sitting between them. Germline loops: CDR1 SGHRS, CDR2 YFSETQ. For the CDR3, the DNA is TGCGCCAGCAGCGAACCCGGACGTCCTGAAGCTTTCTTT. It encodes CASSEPGRPEAFF.

The rearrangement joins TRBV2 to TRBJ2-3; TRBD1 matches at 8 bases. This CDR3 has 13 amino acids. V shed 8 bases and J 6 bases; nucleotides not matched to a gene: 7. Germline-derived CDR1 and CDR2 are SNHLY and FYNNEI. CDR3 nucleotide sequence: TGTGCCAGCGGGAAGACAGGGGTCGATACGCAGTATTTT. Translated, it gives CASGKTGVDTQYF.

V gene TRBV29-1 combines with J gene TRBJ2-5, with a weak D call TRBD2 (7 bases). The J call may not be correct, given that the DNA end is closer to TRBJ2-7. The germline V gene encodes CDR1 SQVTM and CDR2 ANQGSEA. This CDR3 has 13 residues. The CDR3: CSVEKGGRDEQYF. CDR3 DNA: TGCAGCGTTGAAAAGGGGGGGAGAGACGAGCAGTACTTC.

The V gene is TRBV19, the J gene TRBJ2-7; 7 bases are a match to TRBD1. Per germline, CDR1 LNHDA and CDR2 SQIVND (reference sequence). V was clipped by 8 bases and J by 6 bases; unmatched bases: 10. This CDR3 region has 13 residues. The CDR3 DNA reads TGTGCCAGTGCGAGGACAGGCCTCGGCGAGCAGTACTTC. Amino acid sequence: CASARTGLGEQYF.

This clone appeared once. The genes are TRBV28 and TRBJ2-6; TRBD1 matches 9 bases. J lost 4 bases, V lost 10 bases, and 17 bases had no gene match. This CDR3 contains 18 residues. CDR1 and CDR2 from the germline V gene are MDHEN and SYDVKM. The CDR3 loop reads CATSTVYRGRTGANVLTF. The CDR3, as DNA: TGTGCCACCTCCACGGTTTACAGGGGGCGCACAGGGGCCAACGTCCTGACTTTC.

The V call is TRBV19, the J call TRBJ1-5; D gene ambiguous. From germline, CDR1 is LNHDA and CDR2 SQIVND (reference sequence). The V and J ends lost 4 bases and 9 bases respectively, with 19 bases between them. This CDR3 is built from 15 residues. CDR3 nucleotide sequence: TGTGCCAGTAGTAATCGTAGGACGGTCGTGCGGCCCCAGCATTTT. Protein product: CASSNRRTVVRPQHF.